These 27 T cell receptor beta chains originate from one sample sequenced in a study of blood T cell repertoires in COVID-19. Method: immunoSEQ multiplex PCR; TCRdb's copy keeps in-frame clones and lacks some. The sample includes approximately 270,000 clones, 70% to 90% of them seen just once. The sequencing sample was made of peripheral blood. The receptors shown here come from a man between 18 and 35 years old with active or convalescent COVID-19.

The J gene is TRBJ2-1, the V gene TRBV19, with TRBD1 matching 9 bases. The CDR3 sequence is 13 residues long. The germline gives CDR1 LNHDA, CDR2 SQIVND (reference sequence). The V and J ends lost 5 bases and 7 bases, in that order; junction bases with no gene match: 3. The CDR3 DNA reads as TGTGCCAGTAGTTATGACAGGGGGAATGAGCAGTTCTTC. Encoded protein: CASSYDRGNEQFF.

The V call is TRBV18, the J call TRBJ2-1, with 8 bases identical to TRBD1. The CDR3 is 15 amino acids. V was pared by 4 bases and J by 3 bases, with 5 bases of the junction left unmatched. Germline CDR1 is KGHSH and CDR2 is LQKENI. The CDR3 is CASSLSTGDYNEQFF. In DNA form, the CDR3 reads TGTGCCAGCTCACTCTCGACAGGGGACTACAATGAGCAGTTCTTC.

The rearrangement uses TRBV7-2 and TRBJ2-3, with 7 bases aligning to TRBD1. Germline assignment: CDR1 SGHTA and CDR2 FQGNSA. V lost 3 bases, J lost 5 bases, and 14 bases stayed unmatched. The CDR3 covers 17 residues. The CDR3 here is CASSFGRSQGLGDTQYF. CDR3 DNA sequence: TGTGCCAGCAGCTTCGGACGTTCACAGGGGTTGGGAGATACGCAGTATTTT. The entire variable domain, with the rest obtained from reference TRBV7-2 and TRBJ2-3, is as follows: GAGVSQSPSNKVTEKGKDVELRCDPISGHTALYWYRQSLGQGLEFLIYFQGNSAPDKSGLPSDRFSAERTGGSVSTLTIQRTQQEDSAVYLCASSFGRSQGLGDTQYFGPGTRLTVL.

This clone appeared once. This chain uses TRBV28 with TRBJ2-7; 7 bases align to TRBD1. The CDR3 has 13 residues. V shed 3 bases and J 3 bases; nucleotides not matched to a gene: 2. CDR1 MDHEN and CDR2 SYDVKM come from the germline V gene. CDR3 sequence: CASSLDRYYEQYF. CDR3 nucleotide sequence: TGTGCCAGCAGTTTGGACAGGTACTACGAGCAGTACTTC.

The rearrangement uses TRBV27 and TRBJ1-1; unclear D gene. Germline V gives CDR1 MNHEY, CDR2 SMNVEV (reference sequence). The CDR3 spans 14 residues. Between the trimmed V and J ends, which lost 3 bases and 1 base, there was a span of 9 bases. CDR3 in amino acids: CASSFGSANTEAFF. DNA of the CDR3: TGTGCCAGCAGTTTCGGCAGCGCGAACACTGAAGCTTTCTTT.

V and J are TRBV9 and TRBJ1-6; 7 nucleotides align to TRBD1. The junction had 13 bases not matched to a gene; V was cut back by 3 bases and J by 13 bases. The CDR3 has 15 residues. Germline V gene data show CDR1 as SGDLS and CDR2 as YYNGEE. The CDR3 sequence is CASSGQGVWDSPLHF. As DNA, the CDR3 is TGTGCCAGCAGCGGTCAAGGAGTTTGGGACAGCCCCCTCCACTTT.

This chain links TRBV15 with TRBJ2-5; 9 bases line up with TRBD2. CDR3 length equals 14 residues. Trimming took 5 bases from V and 2 from J; bases not matched to a gene: 3. From germline, CDR1 is LNHNV and CDR2 YYDKDF (reference sequence). The CDR3 region has the DNA TGTGCCACCAGCGTAGCGGGAGAACAAGAGACCCAGTACTTC. It is translated as CATSVAGEQETQYF.

The rearrangement uses TRBV4-3 and TRBJ2-3; 9 bases fit TRBD1. Germline V gene lookup returns CDR1 LGHNA and CDR2 YSLEER. CDR3 size: 16 residues. Unmatched junction bases numbered 5, after V lost 3 bases and J lost 1 base. CDR3 sequence reads: CASSQGWTGGTDTQYF. CDR3 nucleotide sequence: TGCGCCAGCAGCCAGGGTTGGACAGGGGGCACAGATACGCAGTATTTT.

The chain employs TRBV7-6 and TRBJ2-1; 14 bases align to TRBD2. Germline loops: CDR1 SGHVS, CDR2 FNYEAQ. This CDR3 comprises 15 residues. With 5 bases clipped from V and 15 bases from J, the junction kept 12 bases outside the gene matches. The chain's CDR3 is CASSPTTGLAGGMFF. The CDR3 bases are TGTGCCAGCAGCCCGACTACTGGACTAGCGGGAGGAATGTTCTTC.

The DNA of the CDR3 is TGTGCCAGCAGCTTAGCAGGGGGCAGGGACGGTGGCTACACCTTC. Residues: CASSLAGGRDGGYTF. This chain links TRBV7-9 with TRBJ1-2; 7 nucleotides agree with TRBD1. Trimming took 0 bases from V and 7 from J; bases not matched to a gene: 8. This CDR3 spans 15 amino acids. In germline, CDR1 is SEHNR, CDR2 FQNEAQ (reference sequence).

This chain uses TRBV11-2 with TRBJ2-1, with 7 nucleotides matching TRBD2. The CDR3 runs 19 residues. The ends lost 4 bases at V and 0 bases at J; junction bases unmatched: 15. From germline, CDR1 is SGHAT and CDR2 FQNNGV. The CDR3 region is CASSSEFQLASSSYNEQFF. The CDR3 DNA reads TGTGCCAGCAGCTCTGAGTTCCAACTAGCGAGTAGCTCCTACAATGAGCAGTTCTTC.

This clone was found once. The chain links TRBV5-1 to TRBJ1-3; TRBD1 agrees at 7 bases. The CDR3 is made up of 15 amino acids. After removal of 1 base from V and 3 bases from J, the junction contained 4 bases not matched to a gene. Germline V gives CDR1 SGHRS, CDR2 YFSETQ. The CDR3 DNA is TGCGCCAGCAGCTTGAATGCAGGGGGTGGAAACACCATATATTTT. It translates to CASSLNAGGGNTIYF.

V and J are TRBV9 and TRBJ1-1, with no clear D. Trimming took 5 bases from V and 3 from J, leaving 11 bases between them. The CDR3 is made up of 13 amino acids. In germline, CDR1 is SGDLS, CDR2 YYNGEE. In nucleotides, the CDR3 is TGTGCCAGCAGGGGAGACGGAGACACTGAAGCTTTCTTT. It is translated as CASRGDGDTEAFF. Combining the CDR3 with reference TRBV9 and TRBJ1-1 gives the whole variable domain DSGVTQTPKHLITATGQRVTLRCSPRSGDLSVYWYQQSLDQGLQFLIQYYNGEERAKGNILERFSAQQFPDLHSELNLSSLELGDSALYFCASRGDGDTEAFFGQGTRLTVV.

The rearrangement joins TRBV9 to TRBJ2-7; TRBD1 aligns across 7 bases. The CDR3 covers 13 residues. J lost 1 base, V lost 8 bases, and 6 bases had no gene match. The V gene's germline CDR1 is SGDLS and CDR2 YYNGEE. CDR3 in amino acids: CASSPTGSYEQYF. CDR3 coding DNA: TGTGCCAGTTCACCGACAGGGTCCTACGAGCAGTACTTC.

The chain joins TRBV7-3 to TRBJ2-3; D is uncertain. This CDR3 contains 13 residues. Germline values: CDR1 SGHTA, CDR2 FQGTGA. The V gene lost 1 base and the J gene lost 10 bases, with 12 bases spanning the gap. The CDR3 is CASSLNSPAPQYF. As DNA, the CDR3 is TGTGCCAGCAGCTTAAATTCACCCGCGCCGCAGTATTTT.

The chain links TRBV10-3 to TRBJ1-1; D gene ambiguous. Germline V gene data show CDR1 as ENHRY and CDR2 as SYGVKD. The CDR3 covers 13 residues. Trimming removed 0 bases from V and 3 bases from J, with 5 bases in between. The CDR3 DNA sequence: TGTGCCATCAGTGAGTCCCCCGACACTGAAGCTTTCTTT. It is translated as CAISESPDTEAFF.

This clone was seen a few times. The chain couples TRBV10-2 to TRBJ2-1; TRBD2 matches 7 bases. J lost 1 base, V lost 4 bases, and 4 bases had no gene match. The CDR3 has 15 residues. CDR1 WSHSY and CDR2 SAAADI come from the germline V gene. The CDR3 DNA follows: TGCGCCAGCAGTGTGGGTAGCGGGTCCTACAATGAGCAGTTCTTC. This codes for CASSVGSGSYNEQFF.

This chain connects TRBV27 to TRBJ2-1; D might be TRBD1 (6 bases). This CDR3 contains 16 residues. V lost 5 bases, J lost 8 bases, and 22 bases lay in between. Germline V lookup: CDR1 MNHEY, CDR2 SMNVEV (reference sequence). CDR3 sequence (DNA): TGTGCCAGCAGTCTGGTAAGGGGGATGGGTAGGGATGAGCAGTTCTTC. It is translated as CASSLVRGMGRDEQFF.

This rearrangement joins TRBV9 to TRBJ1-2; no firm D call. V was shortened by 0 bases and J by 4 bases, with 10 bases between the two germline ends. Germline CDR1 reads SGDLS; CDR2 reads YYNGEE. The CDR3 is 14 residues long. CDR3 DNA sequence: TGTGCCAGCAGCGTAGAGGCAAGACTCTATGGCTACACCTTC. This gives the protein CASSVEARLYGYTF.

The chain joins TRBV7-9 to TRBJ2-7; TRBD1 might be the D (5 bases). CDR1 SEHNR and CDR2 FQNEAQ come from the germline V gene (reference sequence). This CDR3 contains 13 residues. Trimming took off 6 bases at V and 7 bases at J, with 16 bases between the two ends. This CDR3 is CASRREGRGEQYF. CDR3 nucleotide sequence: TGTGCCAGCAGACGCGAAGGTAGGGGAGAGCAGTACTTC.

For this clone: Other DNA variants within this sample encode the same CDR3. The rearrangement uses TRBV5-1 and TRBJ2-5, with D unresolved. Trimming removed 0 bases at V and 5 bases at J, with 11 bases between. Germline loops: CDR1 SGHRS, CDR2 YFSETQ. The CDR3 has 14 amino acids. CDR3 DNA sequence: TGCGCCAGCAGCTTGGCGCGACTCGGGGAGACCCAGTACTTC. Translating it yields CASSLARLGETQYF.

This chain joins TRBV6-2 or TRBV6-3 and TRBJ1-1; D is possibly TRBD1 (6 bases). The germline gives CDR1 MNHEY, CDR2 SVGEGT. CDR3 length: 13 amino acids. V lost 5 bases and J 7 bases, leaving 14 bases between the germline ends. In DNA, the CDR3 is TGTGCCAGCAGTCCCCAGGGGCTATTTGAAGCTTTCTTT. Its protein product is CASSPQGLFEAFF.

The V gene is TRBV27, the J gene TRBJ1-6, with a weak D call TRBD1 (6 bases). The germline V gene encodes CDR1 MNHEY and CDR2 SMNVEV (reference sequence). The CDR3 length is 15 residues. The V and J ends lost 2 bases and 2 bases respectively, with 7 bases between them. The CDR3 spells CASSLQGPYNSPLHF. As DNA, the CDR3 is TGTGCCAGCAGTTTACAGGGGCCCTATAATTCACCCCTCCACTTT.

This sequence joins TRBV11-3 and TRBJ1-1, with D hard to call. The CDR3 length is 14 residues. Germline assignment: CDR1 SGHNT and CDR2 YENEEA. V lost 0 bases and J lost 1, with 6 bases in between. CDR3 sequence: CASSLDGPNTEAFF. The CDR3 DNA reads as TGTGCCAGCAGCTTAGATGGGCCGAACACTGAAGCTTTCTTT.

This clone occurred a few times. The chain couples TRBV19 to TRBJ1-4; no reliable D call. The germline V and J ends were trimmed by 6 bases and 3 bases, with 8 bases remaining between them. This CDR3 has 13 residues. Germline lookup yields CDR1 LNHDA and CDR2 SQIVND (reference sequence). The DNA of the CDR3 is TGTGCCAGTAGGGACTCCGCTAATGAAAAACTGTTTTTT. This gives the protein CASRDSANEKLFF.

V usage is TRBV7-2 and J usage is TRBJ1-2, with a tentative D call TRBD1 (6 bases). This CDR3 comprises 14 residues. Germline values: CDR1 SGHTA, CDR2 FQGNSA. Trimming removed 1 base from V and 4 bases from J, with 10 bases in between. The CDR3 bases are TGTGCCAGCAGCTTAGGGCAGGGGAGCTATGGCTACACCTTC. Protein product: CASSLGQGSYGYTF. The full variable domain, completed using reference TRBV7-2 and TRBJ1-2, is GAGVSQSPSNKVTEKGKDVELRCDPISGHTALYWYRQSLGQGLEFLIYFQGNSAPDKSGLPSDRFSAERTGGSVSTLTIQRTQQEDSAVYLCASSLGQGSYGYTFGSGTRLTVV.

The CDR3 region has the DNA TGTGCCAGCAGCTTAGGGGGGACAGGCATCGCTCAGCCCCAGCATTTT. This sequence encodes CASSLGGTGIAQPQHF. The chain combines TRBV7-2 with TRBJ1-5; 8 positions match TRBD1. V gave up 1 base and J gave up 6 bases; unmatched junction bases: 8. Germline CDR1 reads SGHTA; CDR2 reads FQGNSA. The CDR3 spans 16 residues. Supplemented by reference TRBV7-2 and TRBJ1-5, the full variable domain reads GAGVSQSPSNKVTEKGKDVELRCDPISGHTALYWYRQSLGQGLEFLIYFQGNSAPDKSGLPSDRFSAERTGGSVSTLTIQRTQQEDSAVYLCASSLGGTGIAQPQHFGDGTRLSIL.